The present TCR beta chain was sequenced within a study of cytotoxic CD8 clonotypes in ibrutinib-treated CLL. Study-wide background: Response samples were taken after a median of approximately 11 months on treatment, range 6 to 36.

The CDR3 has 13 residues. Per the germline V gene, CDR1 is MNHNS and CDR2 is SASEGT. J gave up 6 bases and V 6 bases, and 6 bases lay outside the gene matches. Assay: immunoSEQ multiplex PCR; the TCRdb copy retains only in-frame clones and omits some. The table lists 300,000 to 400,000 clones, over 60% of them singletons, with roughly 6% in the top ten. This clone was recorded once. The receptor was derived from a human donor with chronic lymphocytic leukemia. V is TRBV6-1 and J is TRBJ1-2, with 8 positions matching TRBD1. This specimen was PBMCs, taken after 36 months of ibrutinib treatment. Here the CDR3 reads CASRRTGRDGYTF. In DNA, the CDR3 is TGTGCCAGCAGGAGGACAGGGCGGGATGGCTACACCTTC.